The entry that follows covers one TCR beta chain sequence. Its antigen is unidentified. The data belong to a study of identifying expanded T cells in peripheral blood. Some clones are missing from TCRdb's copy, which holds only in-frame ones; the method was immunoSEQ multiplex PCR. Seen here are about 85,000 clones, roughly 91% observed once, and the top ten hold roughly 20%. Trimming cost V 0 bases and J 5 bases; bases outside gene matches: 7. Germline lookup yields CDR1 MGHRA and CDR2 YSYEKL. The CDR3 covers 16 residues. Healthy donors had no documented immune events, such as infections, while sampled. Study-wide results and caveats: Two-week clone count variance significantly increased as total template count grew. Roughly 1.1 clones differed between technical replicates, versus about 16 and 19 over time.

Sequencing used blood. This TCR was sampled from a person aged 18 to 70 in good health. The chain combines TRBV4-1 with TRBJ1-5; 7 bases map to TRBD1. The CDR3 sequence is CASSQDVTGADQPQHF. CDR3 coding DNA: TGCGCCAGCAGCCAAGATGTTACAGGGGCCGATCAGCCCCAGCATTTT.